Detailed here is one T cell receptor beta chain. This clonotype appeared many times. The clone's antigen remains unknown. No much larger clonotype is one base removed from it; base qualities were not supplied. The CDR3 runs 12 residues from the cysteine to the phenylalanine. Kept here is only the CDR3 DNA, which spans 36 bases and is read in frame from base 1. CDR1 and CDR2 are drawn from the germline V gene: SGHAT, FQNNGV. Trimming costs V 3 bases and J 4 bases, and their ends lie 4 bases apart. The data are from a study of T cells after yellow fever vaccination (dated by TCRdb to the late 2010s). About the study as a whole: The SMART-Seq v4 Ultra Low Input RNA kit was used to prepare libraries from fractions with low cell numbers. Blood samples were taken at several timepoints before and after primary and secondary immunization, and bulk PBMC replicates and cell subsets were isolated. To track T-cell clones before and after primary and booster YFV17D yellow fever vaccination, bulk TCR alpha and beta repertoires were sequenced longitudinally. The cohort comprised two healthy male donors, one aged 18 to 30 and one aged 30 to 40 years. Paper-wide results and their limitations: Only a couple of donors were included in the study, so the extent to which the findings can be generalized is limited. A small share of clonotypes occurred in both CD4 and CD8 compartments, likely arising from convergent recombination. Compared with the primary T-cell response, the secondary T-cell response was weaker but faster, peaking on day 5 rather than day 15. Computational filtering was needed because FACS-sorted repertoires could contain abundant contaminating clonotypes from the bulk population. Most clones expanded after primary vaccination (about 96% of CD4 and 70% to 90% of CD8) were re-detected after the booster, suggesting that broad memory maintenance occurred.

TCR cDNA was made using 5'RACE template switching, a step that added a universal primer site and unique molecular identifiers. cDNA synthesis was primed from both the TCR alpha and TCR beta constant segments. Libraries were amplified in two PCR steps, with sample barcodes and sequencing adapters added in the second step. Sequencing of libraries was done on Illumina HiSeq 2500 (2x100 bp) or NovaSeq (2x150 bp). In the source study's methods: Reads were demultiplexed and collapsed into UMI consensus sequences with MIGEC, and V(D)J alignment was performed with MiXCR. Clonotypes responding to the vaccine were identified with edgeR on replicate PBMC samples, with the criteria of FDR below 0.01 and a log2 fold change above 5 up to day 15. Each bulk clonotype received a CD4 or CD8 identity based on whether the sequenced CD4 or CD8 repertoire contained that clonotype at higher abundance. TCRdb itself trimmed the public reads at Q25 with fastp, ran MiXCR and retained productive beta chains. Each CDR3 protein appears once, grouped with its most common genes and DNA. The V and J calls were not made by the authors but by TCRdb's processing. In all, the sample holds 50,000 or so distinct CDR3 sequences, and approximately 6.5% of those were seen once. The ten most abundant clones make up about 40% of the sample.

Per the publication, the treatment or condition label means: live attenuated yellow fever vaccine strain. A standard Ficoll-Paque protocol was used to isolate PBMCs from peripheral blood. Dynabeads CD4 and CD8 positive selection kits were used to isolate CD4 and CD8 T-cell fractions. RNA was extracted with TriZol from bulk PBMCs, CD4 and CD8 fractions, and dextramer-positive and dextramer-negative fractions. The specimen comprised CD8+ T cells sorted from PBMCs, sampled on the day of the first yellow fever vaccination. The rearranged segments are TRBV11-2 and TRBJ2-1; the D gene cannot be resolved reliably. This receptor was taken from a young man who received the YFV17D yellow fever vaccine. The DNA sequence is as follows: TGTGCCAGCAGCTTCCAGTACAATGAGCAGTTCTTC. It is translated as CASSFQYNEQFF.